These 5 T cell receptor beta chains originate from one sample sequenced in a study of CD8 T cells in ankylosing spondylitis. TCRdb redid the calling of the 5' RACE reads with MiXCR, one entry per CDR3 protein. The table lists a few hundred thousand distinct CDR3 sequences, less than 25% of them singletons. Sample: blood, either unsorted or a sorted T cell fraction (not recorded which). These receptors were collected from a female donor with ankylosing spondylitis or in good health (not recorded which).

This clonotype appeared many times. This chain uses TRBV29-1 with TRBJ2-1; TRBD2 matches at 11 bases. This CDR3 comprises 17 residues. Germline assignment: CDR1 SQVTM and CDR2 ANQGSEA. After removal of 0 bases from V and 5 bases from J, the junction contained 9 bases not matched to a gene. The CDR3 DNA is TGCAGCGTTGAAGAACGTTTCGGGGGACTAGCGGACAATGAGCAGTTCTTC. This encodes CSVEERFGGLADNEQFF.

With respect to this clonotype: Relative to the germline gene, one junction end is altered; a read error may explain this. The CDR3 DNA follows: TGCAGTGCTGGAGACCCAACTGAAGCTTTCTTT. Translated: CSAGDPTEAFF. The V call is TRBV20-1, the J call TRBJ1-1; D is undetermined. Germline V lookup: CDR1 DFQATT, CDR2 SNEGSKA (reference sequence). This CDR3 region has 11 residues.

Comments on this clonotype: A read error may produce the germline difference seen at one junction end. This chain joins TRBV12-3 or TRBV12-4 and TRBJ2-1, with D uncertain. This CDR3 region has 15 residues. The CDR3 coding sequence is TGTGCCAGCAGCTTAGGGATCAAATTTGGGGATGAGCAGTTCTTC. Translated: CASSLGIKFGDEQFF.

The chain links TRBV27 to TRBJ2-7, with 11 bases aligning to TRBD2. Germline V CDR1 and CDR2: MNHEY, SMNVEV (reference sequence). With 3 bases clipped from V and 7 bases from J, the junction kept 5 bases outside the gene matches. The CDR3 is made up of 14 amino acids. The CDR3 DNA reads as TGTGCCAGCAGTTTGACTAGCGGGACTTCTGAGCAGTACTTC. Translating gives CASSLTSGTSEQYF.

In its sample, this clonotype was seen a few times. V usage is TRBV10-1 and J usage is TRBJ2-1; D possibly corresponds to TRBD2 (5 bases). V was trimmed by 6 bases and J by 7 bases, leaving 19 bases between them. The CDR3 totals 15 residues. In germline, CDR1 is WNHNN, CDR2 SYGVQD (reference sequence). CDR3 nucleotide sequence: TGCGCCAGCAGCCTAATAACTAGAGTAGGGAATGAGCAGTTCTTC. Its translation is CASSLITRVGNEQFF.